A selection of T cell receptor beta chains follows, all from one sample in a study of chemoradiotherapy in HPV16-positive cancers. The method was immunoSEQ multiplex PCR; TCRdb's version includes in-frame clones alone and lacks a portion of them. The table includes approximately 15,000 clones, about 90% detected once. This specimen was blood, taken from a patient who underwent chemoradiotherapy. The receptor set was obtained from a human donor with HPV-associated anogenital cancer. CDR3s leave out the opening cysteine and the closing phenylalanine or tryptophan. Fields, in order: D gene, J gene, V gene, CDR3 protein. A D gene is named only where the DNA matches it firmly.

NA TRBJ2-2 TRBV7-2 ASSFQANTGELF
TRBD1 TRBJ1-5 TRBV27 ASSANTGVRNQPQH
TRBD1 TRBJ2-3 TRBV5-6 ASSPTGGTLTDTQY
NA TRBJ1-6 TRBV5-4 ASSQQGSWGSPLH
TRBD1 TRBJ1-5 TRBV19 ASTLTGGGQPQH
TRBD2 TRBJ2-2 TRBV5-5 ASSLLTSGNTGELF
NA TRBJ2-3 TRBV5-1 ASSHTDTQY
NA TRBJ1-1 TRBV6-1 ASNSRGADTEAF
TRBD1 TRBJ1-2 TRBV7-2 ASSSQTGSYGYT
NA TRBJ1-1 TRBV19 ASSDRYTEAF
NA TRBJ1-5 TRBV19 ASSTHTSNQPQH
NA TRBJ1-1 TRBV13 ASSSAVLMNTEAF
NA TRBJ1-1 TRBV7-9 ASSFAEAF
NA TRBJ1-4 TRBV10-3 AIRSQAGANEKLF
TRBD2 TRBJ2-7 TRBV28 ASSLFGRADEQY
TRBD1 TRBJ1-4 TRBV4-1 ASSPHPGTEGEKLF
NA TRBJ2-7 TRBV28 ASSPPGLLSYEQY
NA TRBJ1-6 TRBV28 ASSFWARRSADNSPLH
TRBD2 TRBJ2-2 TRBV7-9 ASSLPGLVSGELF
NA TRBJ1-2 TRBV7-6 ASSLDGGNYGYT
TRBD1 TRBJ2-1 TRBV4-1 ASSQVVSASGQGYEQF
NA TRBJ1-1 TRBV2 ASSDWNTEAF
NA TRBJ2-3 TRBV4-2 ASSHPTSRTDTQY
NA TRBJ2-7 TRBV6-5 ATRDPTEQY
TRBD2 TRBJ2-5 TRBV11-1 ASSPSGTSGILQETQY
NA TRBJ1-5 TRBV5-6 ASSLRTYSNQPQH
NA TRBJ2-5 TRBV6-7 ASTSWRVGETQY
NA TRBJ2-7 TRBV7-6 ASGPSFYEQY
TRBD1 TRBJ1-4 TRBV6-5 ASTGGAGEKLF
TRBD1 TRBJ1-2 TRBV7-8 ASSLATGGHYGYT
NA TRBJ1-1 TRBV9 ASSAVGGPNMNTEAF
TRBD2 TRBJ2-3 TRBV29-1 SVLAGVTDTQY
NA TRBJ2-7 TRBV5-4 ASSEGQLEMYEQY
NA TRBJ2-1 TRBV29-1 SVAGPAKNEQF
NA TRBJ2-5 TRBV7-2 ASTPQPLGETQY
NA TRBJ1-5 TRBV4-1 ASSQAWGASNQPQH
TRBD1 TRBJ2-5 TRBV7-2 ASSSQGVLETQY
NA TRBJ1-2 TRBV30 AWEGGQPNYGYT
NA TRBJ1-1 TRBV9 ASSDGRTTEAF
TRBD1 TRBJ2-7 TRBV19 ASSTWTGAGDSSYEQY
NA TRBJ1-1 TRBV10-1 ASSLGAVPGTEAF
TRBD1 TRBJ1-3 TRBV9 ASNRQGGNTIY
TRBD1 TRBJ1-1 TRBV7-6 ASSPGTGQAF
TRBD2 TRBJ2-3 TRBV29-1 SGERDLSTDTQY
NA TRBJ2-3 TRBV6-4 ASSDVGGTDTQY
NA TRBJ2-5 TRBV6-6 ASSLLEPSRGTQY
NA TRBJ2-3 TRBV29-1 SVEGSVGTDTQY
NA TRBJ1-2 TRBV4-1 ASSQVGTPYGYT
TRBD2 TRBJ2-5 TRBV6-5 ATSRERGEETQY
NA TRBJ1-5 TRBV15 ATSRESLNQPQH
TRBD1 TRBJ1-6 TRBV19 ASRGQGSSYNSPLH
NA TRBJ2-5 TRBV5-1 ASSLGTAQETQY
TRBD1 TRBJ2-7 TRBV6-1 ASSEWTGGGSYEQY